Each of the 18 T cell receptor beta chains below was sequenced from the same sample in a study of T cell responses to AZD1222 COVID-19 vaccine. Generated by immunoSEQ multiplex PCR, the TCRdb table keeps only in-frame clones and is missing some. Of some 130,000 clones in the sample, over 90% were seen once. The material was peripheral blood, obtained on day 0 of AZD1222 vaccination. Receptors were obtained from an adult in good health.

The CDR3 reads CASSPYTPRDSPLHF. The CDR3, as DNA: TGTGCCAGCTCACCATATACCCCCCGGGATTCACCCCTCCACTTT. The rearrangement uses TRBV18 and TRBJ1-6, with D unresolved. Between the trimmed V and J ends, which lost 2 bases and 8 bases, there was a span of 13 bases. Germline V lookup: CDR1 KGHSH, CDR2 LQKENI. This CDR3 has 15 amino acids.

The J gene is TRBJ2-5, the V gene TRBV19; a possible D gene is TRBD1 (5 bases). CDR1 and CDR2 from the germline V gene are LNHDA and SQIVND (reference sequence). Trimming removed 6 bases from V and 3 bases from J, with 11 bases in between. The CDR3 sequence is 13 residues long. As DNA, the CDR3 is TGTGCCAGTAGATCGCAGGGCGAAGAGACCCAGTACTTC. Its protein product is CASRSQGEETQYF.

In DNA, the CDR3 is TGTGCCAGTAGTATTAACAGGGTCCAAGAAAAACTGTTTTTT. Residues: CASSINRVQEKLFF. The chain combines TRBV19 with TRBJ1-4; D perhaps matches TRBD1 (6 bases). From germline, CDR1 is LNHDA and CDR2 SQIVND (reference sequence). This CDR3 contains 14 residues. V dropped 3 bases and J dropped 8 bases, with 13 bases sitting between them.

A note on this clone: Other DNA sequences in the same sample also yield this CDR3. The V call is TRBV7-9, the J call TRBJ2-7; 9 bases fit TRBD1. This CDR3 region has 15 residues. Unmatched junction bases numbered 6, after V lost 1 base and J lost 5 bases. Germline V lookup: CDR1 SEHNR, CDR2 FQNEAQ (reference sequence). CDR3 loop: CASSLVRTGAHEQYF. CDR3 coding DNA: TGTGCCAGCAGCTTAGTTCGGACAGGGGCCCACGAGCAGTACTTC.

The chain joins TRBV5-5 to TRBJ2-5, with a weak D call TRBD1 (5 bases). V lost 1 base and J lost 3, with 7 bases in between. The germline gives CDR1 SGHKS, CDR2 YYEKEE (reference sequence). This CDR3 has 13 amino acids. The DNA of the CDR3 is TGTGCCAGCAGCTTGATGGACAAAGAGACCCAGTACTTC. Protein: CASSLMDKETQYF.

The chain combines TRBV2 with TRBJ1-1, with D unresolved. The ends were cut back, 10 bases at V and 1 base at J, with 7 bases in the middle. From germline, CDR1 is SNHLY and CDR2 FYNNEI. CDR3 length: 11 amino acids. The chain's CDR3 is CAKQRNTEAFF. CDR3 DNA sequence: TGTGCCAAGCAGCGGAACACTGAAGCTTTCTTT. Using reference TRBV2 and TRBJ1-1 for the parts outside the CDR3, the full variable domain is EPEVTQTPSHQVTQMGQEVILRCVPISNHLYFYWYRQILGQKVEFLVSFYNNEISEKSEIFDDQFSVERPDGSNFTLKIRSTKLEDSAMYFCAKQRNTEAFFGQGTRLTVV.

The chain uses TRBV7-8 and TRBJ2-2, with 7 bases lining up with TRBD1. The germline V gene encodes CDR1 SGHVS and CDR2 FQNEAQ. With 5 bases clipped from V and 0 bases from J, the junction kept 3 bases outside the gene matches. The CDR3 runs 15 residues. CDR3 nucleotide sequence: TGTGCCAGCAGCAAGACAGGGCCGAACACCGGGGAGCTGTTTTTT. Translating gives CASSKTGPNTGELFF.

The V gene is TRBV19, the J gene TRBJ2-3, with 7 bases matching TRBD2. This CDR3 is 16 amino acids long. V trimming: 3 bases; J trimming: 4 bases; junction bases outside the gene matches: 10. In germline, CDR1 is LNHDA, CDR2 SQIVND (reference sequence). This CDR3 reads CASSITRGSPADTQYF. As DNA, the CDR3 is TGTGCCAGTAGTATCACCCGCGGGAGTCCCGCAGATACGCAGTATTTT.

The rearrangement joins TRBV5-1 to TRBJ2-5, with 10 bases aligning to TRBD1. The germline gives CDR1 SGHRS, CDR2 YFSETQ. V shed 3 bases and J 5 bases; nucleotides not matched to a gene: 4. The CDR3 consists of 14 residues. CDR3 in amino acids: CASSSRQGAETQYF. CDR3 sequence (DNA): TGCGCCAGCAGCTCCCGACAGGGGGCGGAGACCCAGTACTTC.

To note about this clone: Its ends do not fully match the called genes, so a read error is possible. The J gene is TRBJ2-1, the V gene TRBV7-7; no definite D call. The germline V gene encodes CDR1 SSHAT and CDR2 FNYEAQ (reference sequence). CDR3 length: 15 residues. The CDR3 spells CASSLDSGPINEQFF. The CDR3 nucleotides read TGTGCTAGCAGCTTAGACTCAGGCCCGATCAATGAGCAGTTCTTC.

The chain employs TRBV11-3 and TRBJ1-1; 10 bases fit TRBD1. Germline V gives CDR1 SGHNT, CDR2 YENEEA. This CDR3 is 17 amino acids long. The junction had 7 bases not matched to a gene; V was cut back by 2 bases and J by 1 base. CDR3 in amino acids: CASSLREDRGSNTEAFF. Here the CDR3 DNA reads TGTGCCAGCAGCTTACGGGAGGACAGGGGGTCGAACACTGAAGCTTTCTTT.

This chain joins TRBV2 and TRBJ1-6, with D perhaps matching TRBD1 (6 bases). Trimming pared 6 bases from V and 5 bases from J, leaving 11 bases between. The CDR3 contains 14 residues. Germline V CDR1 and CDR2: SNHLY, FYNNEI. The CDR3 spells CASRRQDHNSPLHF. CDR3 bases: TGTGCCAGCAGGAGACAGGACCATAATTCACCCCTCCACTTT.

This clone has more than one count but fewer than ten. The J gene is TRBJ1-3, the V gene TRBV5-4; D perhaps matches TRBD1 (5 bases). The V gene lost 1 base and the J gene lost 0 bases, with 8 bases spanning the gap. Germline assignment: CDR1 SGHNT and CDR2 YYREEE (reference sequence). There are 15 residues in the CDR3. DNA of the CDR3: TGTGCCAGCAGCTTGTGGCAGGGCTCTGGAAACACCATATATTTT. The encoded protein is CASSLWQGSGNTIYF.

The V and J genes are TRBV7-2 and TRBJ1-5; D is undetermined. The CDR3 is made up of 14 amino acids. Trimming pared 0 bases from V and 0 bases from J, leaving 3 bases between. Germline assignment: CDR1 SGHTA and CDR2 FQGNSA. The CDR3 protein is CASSLAVSNQPQHF. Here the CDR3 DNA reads TGTGCCAGCAGCTTAGCGGTTAGCAATCAGCCCCAGCATTTT.

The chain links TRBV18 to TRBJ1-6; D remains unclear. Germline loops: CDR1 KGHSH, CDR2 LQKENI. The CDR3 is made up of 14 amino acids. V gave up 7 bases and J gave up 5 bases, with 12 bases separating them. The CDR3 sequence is CASCRPEDNSPLHF. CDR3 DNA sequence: TGTGCCAGCTGTCGACCAGAAGATAATTCACCCCTCCACTTT. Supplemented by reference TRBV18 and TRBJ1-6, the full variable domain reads NAGVMQNPRHLVRRRGQEARLRCSPMKGHSHVYWYRQLPEEGLKFMVYLQKENIIDESGMPKERFSAEFPKEGPSILRIQQVVRGDSAAYFCASCRPEDNSPLHFGNGTRLTVT.

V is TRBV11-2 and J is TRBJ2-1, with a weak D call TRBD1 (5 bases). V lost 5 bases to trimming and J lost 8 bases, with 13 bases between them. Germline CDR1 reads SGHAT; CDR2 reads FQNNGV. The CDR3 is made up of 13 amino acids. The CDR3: CASSPAARDEQFF. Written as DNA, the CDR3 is TGTGCCAGCAGCCCCGCGGCCAGGGATGAGCAGTTCTTC.

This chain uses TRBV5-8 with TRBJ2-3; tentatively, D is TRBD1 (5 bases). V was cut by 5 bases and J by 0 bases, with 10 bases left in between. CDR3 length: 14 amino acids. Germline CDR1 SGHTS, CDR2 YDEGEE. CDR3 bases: TGTGCCAGCAGTAGGGGTGTGAGCACAGATACGCAGTATTTT. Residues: CASSRGVSTDTQYF.

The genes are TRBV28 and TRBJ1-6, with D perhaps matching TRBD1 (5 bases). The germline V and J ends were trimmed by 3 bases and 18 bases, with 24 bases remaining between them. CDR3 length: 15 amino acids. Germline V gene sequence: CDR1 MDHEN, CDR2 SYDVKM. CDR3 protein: CASSLRAGGARMPHF. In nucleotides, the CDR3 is TGTGCCAGCAGTTTGAGGGCAGGAGGGGCCCGTATGCCCCACTTT.